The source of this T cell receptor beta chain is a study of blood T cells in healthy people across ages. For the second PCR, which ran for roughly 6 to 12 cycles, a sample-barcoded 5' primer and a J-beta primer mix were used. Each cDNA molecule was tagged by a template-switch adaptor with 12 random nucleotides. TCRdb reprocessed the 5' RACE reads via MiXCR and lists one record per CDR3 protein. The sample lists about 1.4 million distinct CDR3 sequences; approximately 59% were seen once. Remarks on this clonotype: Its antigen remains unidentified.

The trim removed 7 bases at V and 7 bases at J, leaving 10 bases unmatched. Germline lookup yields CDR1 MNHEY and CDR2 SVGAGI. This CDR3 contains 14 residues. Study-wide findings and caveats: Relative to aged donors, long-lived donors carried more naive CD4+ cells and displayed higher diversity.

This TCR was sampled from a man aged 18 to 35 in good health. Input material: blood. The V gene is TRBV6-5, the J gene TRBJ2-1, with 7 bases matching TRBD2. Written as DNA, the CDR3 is TGTGCCAGCAATCAGGCTAGCGGTTGGAATGAGCAGTTCTTC. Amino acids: CASNQASGWNEQFF.